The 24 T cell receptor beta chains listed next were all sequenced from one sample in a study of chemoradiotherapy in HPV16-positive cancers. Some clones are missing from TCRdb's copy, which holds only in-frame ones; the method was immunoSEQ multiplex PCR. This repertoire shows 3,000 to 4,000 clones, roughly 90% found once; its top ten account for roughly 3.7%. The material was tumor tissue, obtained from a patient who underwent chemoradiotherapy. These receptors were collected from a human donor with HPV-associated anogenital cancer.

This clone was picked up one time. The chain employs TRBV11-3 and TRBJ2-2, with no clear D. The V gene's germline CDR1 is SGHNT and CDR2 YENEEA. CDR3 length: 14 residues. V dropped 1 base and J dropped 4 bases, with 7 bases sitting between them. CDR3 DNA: TGTGCCAGCAGCTTAGTACTCTTCACCGGGGAGCTGTTTTTT. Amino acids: CASSLVLFTGELFF.

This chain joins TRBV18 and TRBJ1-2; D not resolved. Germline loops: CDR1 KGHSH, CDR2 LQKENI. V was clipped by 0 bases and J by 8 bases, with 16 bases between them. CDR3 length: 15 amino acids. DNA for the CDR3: TGTGCCAGCTCACCACCGGGCCTCTTGACGAAGGGCTACACCTTC. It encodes CASSPPGLLTKGYTF. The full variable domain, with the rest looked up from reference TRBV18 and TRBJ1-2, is NAGVMQNPRHLVRRRGQEARLRCSPMKGHSHVYWYRQLPEEGLKFMVYLQKENIIDESGMPKERFSAEFPKEGPSILRIQQVVRGDSAAYFCASSPPGLLTKGYTFGSGTRLTVV.

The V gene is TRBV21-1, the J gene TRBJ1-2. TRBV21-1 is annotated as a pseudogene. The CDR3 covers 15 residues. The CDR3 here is CASSKVRPTSYGYTF. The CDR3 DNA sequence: TGTGCCAGCAGCAAAGTAAGACCGACCTCGTATGGCTACACCTTC.

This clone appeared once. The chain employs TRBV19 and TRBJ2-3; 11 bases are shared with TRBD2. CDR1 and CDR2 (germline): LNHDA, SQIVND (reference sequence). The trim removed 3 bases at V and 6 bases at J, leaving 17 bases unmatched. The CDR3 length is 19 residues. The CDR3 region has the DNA TGTGCCAGTAGTATCCGGCCCCAAAAACTAGCGGGGGTTTGGGATACGCAGTATTTT. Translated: CASSIRPQKLAGVWDTQYF.

CDR3 residues: CASSIGWGAGNTIYF. The CDR3 DNA reads as TGTGCCAGTAGTATAGGGTGGGGGGCTGGAAACACCATATATTTT. The genes are TRBV19 and TRBJ1-3, with D tentatively TRBD1 (5 bases). CDR1 LNHDA and CDR2 SQIVND come from the germline V gene (reference sequence). The CDR3 loop spans 15 amino acids. The V end lost 1 base, the J end lost 2 bases, and 9 bases lay between the germline ends.

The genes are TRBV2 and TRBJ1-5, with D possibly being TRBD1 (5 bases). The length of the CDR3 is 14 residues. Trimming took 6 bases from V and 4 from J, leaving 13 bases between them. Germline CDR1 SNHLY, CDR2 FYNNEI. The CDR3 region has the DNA TGTGCCAGCAGCTCGGGACGGAAAAATCAGCCCCAGCATTTT. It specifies CASSSGRKNQPQHF.

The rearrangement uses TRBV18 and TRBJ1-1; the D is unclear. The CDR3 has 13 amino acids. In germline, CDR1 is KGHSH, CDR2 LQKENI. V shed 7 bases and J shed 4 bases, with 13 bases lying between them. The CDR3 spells CASFGVVGTEAFF. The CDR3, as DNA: TGTGCCAGCTTTGGGGTTGTGGGCACTGAAGCTTTCTTT. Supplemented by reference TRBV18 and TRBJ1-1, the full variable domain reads NAGVMQNPRHLVRRRGQEARLRCSPMKGHSHVYWYRQLPEEGLKFMVYLQKENIIDESGMPKERFSAEFPKEGPSILRIQQVVRGDSAAYFCASFGVVGTEAFFGQGTRLTVV.

CDR3 coding DNA: TGTGCCGGCAACACGGGGGGGAAAACGCAGTATTTT. Translating it yields CAGNTGGKTQYF. The rearrangement joins TRBV30 to TRBJ2-3, with 8 bases lining up with TRBD2. Germline CDR1 and CDR2: GTSNPN and SVGIG (reference sequence). The CDR3 sequence is 12 residues long. The V segment lost 8 bases and the J segment 9 bases; nucleotides outside the gene matches: 10.

The chain's CDR3 is CASSVTGTEGGYTF. In DNA, the CDR3 is TGTGCCAGCAGCGTTACAGGGACAGAGGGTGGCTACACCTTC. This chain joins TRBV7-9 and TRBJ1-2, with 7 positions matching TRBD1. Germline CDR1 reads SEHNR; CDR2 reads FQNEAQ (reference sequence). J gave up 7 bases and V 5 bases, and 10 bases lay outside the gene matches. The CDR3 is 14 amino acids.

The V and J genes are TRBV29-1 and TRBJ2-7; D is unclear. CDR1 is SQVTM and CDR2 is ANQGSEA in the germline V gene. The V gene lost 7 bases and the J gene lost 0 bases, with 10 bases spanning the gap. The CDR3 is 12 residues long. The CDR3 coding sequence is TGCAGCGCCCAGAGAAGCTCCTACGAGCAGTACTTC. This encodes CSAQRSSYEQYF.

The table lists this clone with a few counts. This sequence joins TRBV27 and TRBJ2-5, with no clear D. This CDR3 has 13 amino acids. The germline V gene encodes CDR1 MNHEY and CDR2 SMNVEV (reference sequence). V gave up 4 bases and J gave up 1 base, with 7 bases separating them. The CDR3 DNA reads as TGTGCCAGCAGTTCCCATATCCAAGAGACCCAGTACTTC. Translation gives CASSSHIQETQYF.

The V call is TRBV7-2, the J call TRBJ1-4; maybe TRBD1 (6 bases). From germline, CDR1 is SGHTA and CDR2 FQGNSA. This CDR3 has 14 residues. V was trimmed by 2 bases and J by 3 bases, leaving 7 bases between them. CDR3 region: CASSLKGANEKLFF. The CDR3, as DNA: TGTGCCAGCAGCTTAAAGGGGGCTAATGAAAAACTGTTTTTT.

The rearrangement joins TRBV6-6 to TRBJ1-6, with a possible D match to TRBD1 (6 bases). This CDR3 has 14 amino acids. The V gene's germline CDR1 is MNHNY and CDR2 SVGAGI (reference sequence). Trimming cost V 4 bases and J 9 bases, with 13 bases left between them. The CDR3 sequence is CASSSQGTASPLHF. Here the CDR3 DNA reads TGTGCCAGCAGTTCTCAGGGGACGGCTTCACCCCTCCACTTT.

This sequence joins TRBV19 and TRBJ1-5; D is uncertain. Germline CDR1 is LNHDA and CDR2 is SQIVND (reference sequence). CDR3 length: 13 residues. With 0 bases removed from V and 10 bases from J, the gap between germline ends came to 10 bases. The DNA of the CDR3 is TGTGCCAGTAGTATAGAAAGGAATCGACCCCAGCATTTT. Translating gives CASSIERNRPQHF.

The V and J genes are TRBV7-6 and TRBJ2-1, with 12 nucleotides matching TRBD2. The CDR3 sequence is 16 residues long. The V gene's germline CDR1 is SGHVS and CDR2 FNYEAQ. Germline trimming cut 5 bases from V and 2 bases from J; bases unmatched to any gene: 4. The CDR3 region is CASSPSGGAAYNEQFF. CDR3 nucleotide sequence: TGTGCCAGCAGCCCTAGCGGGGGGGCGGCCTACAATGAGCAGTTCTTC.

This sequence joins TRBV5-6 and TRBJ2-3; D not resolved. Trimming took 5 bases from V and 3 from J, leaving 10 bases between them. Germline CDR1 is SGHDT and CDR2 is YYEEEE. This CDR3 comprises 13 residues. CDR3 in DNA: TGTGCCAGCAGTTCTTGGGTGACAGATACGCAGTATTTT. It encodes CASSSWVTDTQYF.

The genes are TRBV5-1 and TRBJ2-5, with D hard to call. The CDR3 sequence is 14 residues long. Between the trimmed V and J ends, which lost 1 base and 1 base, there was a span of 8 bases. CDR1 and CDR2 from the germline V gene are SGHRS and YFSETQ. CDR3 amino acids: CASSLNSFQETQYF. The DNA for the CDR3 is TGCGCCAGCAGCTTGAATTCCTTCCAAGAGACCCAGTACTTC.

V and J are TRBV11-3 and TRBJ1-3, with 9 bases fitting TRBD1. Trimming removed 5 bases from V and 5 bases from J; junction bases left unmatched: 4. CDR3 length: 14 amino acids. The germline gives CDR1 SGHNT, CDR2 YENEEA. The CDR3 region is CASSPGTGRNTIYF. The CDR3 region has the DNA TGTGCCAGCAGCCCCGGGACAGGGAGAAACACCATATATTTT.

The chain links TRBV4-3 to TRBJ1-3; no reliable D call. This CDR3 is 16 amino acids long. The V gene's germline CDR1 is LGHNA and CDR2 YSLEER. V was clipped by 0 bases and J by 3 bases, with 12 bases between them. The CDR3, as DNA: TGCGCCAGCAGCCAAGATCGTGGGGATTATGGAAACACCATATATTTT. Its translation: CASSQDRGDYGNTIYF.

This chain's CDR3 is CSVQGAYRGTDTQYF. CDR3 sequence (DNA): TGCAGCGTACAGGGGGCATATCGTGGCACAGATACGCAGTATTTT. The chain recombines TRBV29-1 with TRBJ2-3; 9 bases agree with TRBD1. Trimming removed 6 bases from V and 1 base from J; junction bases left unmatched: 8. The CDR3 covers 15 residues. The germline gives CDR1 SQVTM, CDR2 ANQGSEA.

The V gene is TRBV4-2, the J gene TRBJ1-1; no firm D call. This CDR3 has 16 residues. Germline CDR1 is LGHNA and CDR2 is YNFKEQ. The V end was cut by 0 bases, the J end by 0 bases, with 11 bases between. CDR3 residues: CASSQERLTMNTEAFF. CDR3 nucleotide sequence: TGTGCCAGCAGCCAAGAAAGGCTCACCATGAACACTGAAGCTTTCTTT.

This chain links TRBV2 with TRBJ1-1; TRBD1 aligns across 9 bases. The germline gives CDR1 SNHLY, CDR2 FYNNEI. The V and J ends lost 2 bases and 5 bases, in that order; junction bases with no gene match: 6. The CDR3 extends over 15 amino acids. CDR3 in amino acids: CASSEMGQGVTEAFF. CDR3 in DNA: TGTGCCAGCAGTGAAATGGGACAGGGTGTTACTGAAGCTTTCTTT.

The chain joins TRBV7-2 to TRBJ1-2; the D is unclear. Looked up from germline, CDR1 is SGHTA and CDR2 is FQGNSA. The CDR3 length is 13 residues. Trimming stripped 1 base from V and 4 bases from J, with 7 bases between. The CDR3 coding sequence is TGTGCCAGCAGCTTAGAGGCCTTCTATGGCTACACCTTC. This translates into CASSLEAFYGYTF.

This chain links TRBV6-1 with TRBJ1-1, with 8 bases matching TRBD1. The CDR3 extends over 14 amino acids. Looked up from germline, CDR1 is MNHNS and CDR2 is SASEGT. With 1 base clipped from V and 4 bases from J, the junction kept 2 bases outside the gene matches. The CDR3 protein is CASSEGTGTTEAFF. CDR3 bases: TGTGCCAGCAGTGAAGGGACAGGGACCACTGAAGCTTTCTTT.